The T cell receptor beta chain described here comes from a study of blood T cell repertoires in COVID-19. Assay: immunoSEQ multiplex PCR; the TCRdb copy retains only in-frame clones and omits some. The data contain roughly 150,000 clones, under 85% of them seen just once; the ten biggest clones take up over 8.5%. Germline V lookup: CDR1 SGHNT, CDR2 YYREEE (reference sequence). V was trimmed by 4 bases and J by 0 bases, leaving 14 bases between them. The CDR3 covers 15 residues. The receptor was isolated from a man aged 45-65 years with active or convalescent COVID-19. The V call is TRBV5-4, the J call TRBJ2-7; TRBD2 might be the D (6 bases). The sequencing input was peripheral blood. CDR3 sequence: CASSPGTPSSYEQYF. In DNA form, the CDR3 reads TGTGCCAGCAGCCCCGGGACTCCGAGCTCCTACGAGCAGTACTTC.